The clone carrying this T cell receptor beta chain has a count of ten or more. Antigen: not known. Orbital computed tomography and thyroid ultrasound, together with serum TRAb and thyroxine and clinical symptoms, were used for diagnoses. This sample is drawn from a study of T cells in Graves' hyperthyroidism and ophthalmopathy. RNA transcripts were the template for amplifying TCR beta CDR3 regions. The TCR CDR3 first-round RT-PCR relied on the HTBI primer set. TCRdb analysed the multiplex PCR reads with MiXCR anew, one entry per CDR3 protein. The sample gives a few hundred thousand distinct CDR3 sequences, roughly 45% of which show up once; 44% is in the top ten. General study findings and limits: It was a median around 6 months before onset that the model predicted ophthalmopathy. In the analysis, a 13 V-J model separated ophthalmopathy from stable hyperthyroidism. Blood also contained most expanded thyroid clonotypes above 0.001.

The V and J ends lost 3 bases and 8 bases respectively, with 13 bases between them. CDR1 is SGHAT, CDR2 FQNNGV, per germline. CDR3 length equals 14 residues. The chain combines TRBV11-2 with TRBJ1-4; D is ambiguous. Sequenced sample: peripheral blood or thyroid tissue (not recorded which). This clonotype was sampled from an adult woman with Graves' disease, either hyperthyroidism or ophthalmopathy (not recorded which). The CDR3 DNA is TGTGCCAGCAGCTTTGTTGGGGTTCCAGAAAAACTGTTTTTT. Protein sequence: CASSFVGVPEKLFF.